Below, 6 T cell receptor beta chains from the same sample are listed, as sequenced in a study of blood T cell repertoires in COVID-19. Repertoires were generated with immunoSEQ multiplex PCR, while TCRdb's copy carries only in-frame clones and drops some. This repertoire shows around 94,000 clones, roughly 86% found once; its top ten account for 9.9%. Sequences were obtained from peripheral blood. These receptors all come from a man aged 35 to 55 with active or convalescent COVID-19.

The chain links TRBV27 to TRBJ1-3; 8 bases map to TRBD1. CDR1 and CDR2 (germline): MNHEY, SMNVEV (reference sequence). V gave up 5 bases and J gave up 0 bases; unmatched junction bases: 6. This CDR3 is 16 amino acids long. The CDR3 sequence: CASSPRTGSSGNTIYF. CDR3 DNA: TGTGCCAGCAGTCCACGGACAGGGAGCTCTGGAAACACCATATATTTT.

The rearrangement uses TRBV18 and TRBJ1-2, with D tentatively TRBD1 (6 bases). The germline CDR1 and CDR2 sequences are KGHSH and LQKENI. The length of the CDR3 is 13 residues. With 1 base removed from V and 7 bases from J, the gap between germline ends came to 10 bases. The CDR3 DNA reads as TGTGCCAGCTCACCACAGGGGGATCGTGGCTACACCTTC. Protein product: CASSPQGDRGYTF.

The gene calls are TRBV21-1 and TRBJ2-4; the listed D gene, TRBD1, was not tested against the DNA. TRBV21-1 is an annotated pseudogene. The CDR3 runs 16 residues. CDR3 DNA sequence: TGTGCCAGCAGCAAAGACGGCCCTAGGGGCAAAAACATTCAGTACTTC. Translating gives CASSKDGPRGKNIQYF.

V gene TRBV13 combines with J gene TRBJ1-1; tentative D call: TRBD1 (5 bases). Trimming pared 3 bases from V and 4 bases from J, leaving 12 bases between. Germline V lookup: CDR1 PRHDT, CDR2 FYEKMQ (reference sequence). The CDR3 is made up of 14 amino acids. The DNA for the CDR3 is TGTGCCAGCAGCTTTACAGGCGTGACCACTGAAGCTTTCTTT. Its protein is CASSFTGVTTEAFF.

CDR3 nucleotides: TGTGCCAGCAGTTCCCTTAGCGGTCTCGCATTCTACGAGCAGTACTTC. Amino acid sequence: CASSSLSGLAFYEQYF. The J gene is TRBJ2-7, the V gene TRBV27, with D possibly TRBD2 on 6 matching bases. The CDR3 spans 16 residues. Germline-derived CDR1 and CDR2 are MNHEY and SMNVEV (reference sequence). Trimming pared 4 bases from V and 3 bases from J, leaving 19 bases between.

A few counts support this clone. The chain couples TRBV6-5 to TRBJ2-7, with 7 bases that match TRBD2. The CDR3 consists of 15 residues. Germline V lookup: CDR1 MNHEY, CDR2 SVGAGI. V lost 6 bases to trimming and J lost 6 bases; unmatched junction nucleotides: 14. The CDR3 region has the DNA TGTGCCAGCAGCCGATATAGGCGGGGGACGGGCGAGCAGTACTTC. As protein: CASSRYRRGTGEQYF.